A selection of T cell receptor beta chains follows, all from one sample in a study of T cells after posttransplantation cyclophosphamide. Assay used: immunoSEQ multiplex PCR; TCRdb lists only in-frame clones, some missing. The sample holds 8,000 to 10,000 clones, and no clone turns up only once. Here the sequenced sample was PBMCs, taken approximately 330 days after allogeneic stem cell transplant with posttransplant cyclophosphamide. Receptors originate from a male patient in his fifties or sixties who received an allogeneic stem cell transplant from a related donor and was CMV-positive. The graft donor may be the source of some T cells. The CDR3 runs from the conserved cysteine through the conserved F or W. Each record gives: V gene, J gene, clone size, D gene, CDR3 protein, CDR3 DNA. The D gene is left open where the match is weak. Clone size is given for some rows only: seen once, a few or many times, or a class if the clone is expanded.

TRBV27	TRBJ2-1	.	.	CASSLLGEQFF	TGTGCCAGCAGTTTACTTGGCGAGCAGTTCTTC
TRBV10-3	TRBJ2-4	many	TRBD2	CAISSGGSGSDIQYF	TGTGCCATCAGTTCGGGGGGGTCGGGGTCGGACATTCAGTACTTC
TRBV5-1	TRBJ1-2	many	.	CASSSQGGENYGYTF	TGCGCCAGCAGCTCCCAAGGAGGGGAAAACTATGGCTACACCTTC
TRBV30	TRBJ2-7	many	.	CAWSVSVYKQYF	TGTGCCTGGAGTGTATCGGTGTATAAACAGTACTTC
TRBV5-6	TRBJ2-4	many	.	CASSLKGRRVNIQYF	TGTGCCAGCAGCTTGAAGGGCAGGAGGGTCAACATTCAGTACTTC
TRBV7-6	TRBJ1-5	many	.	CASSRGGVGYQPQHF	TGTGCCAGCAGCCGGGGGGGGGTCGGGTATCAGCCCCAGCATTTT
TRBV9	TRBJ2-7	few	.	CASSVESTGTGEQYF	TGCGCCAGCAGCGTAGAAAGTACAGGAACCGGCGAGCAGTACTTC
TRBV21-1	TRBJ2-1	few	.	CASSKPERAQINNEQFF	TGTGCCAGCAGCAAACCGGAGCGGGCGCAAATCAACAATGAGCAGTTCTTC
TRBV10-2	TRBJ1-1	many	.	CASSELTEAFF	TGCGCCAGCAGTGAATTAACTGAAGCTTTCTTT
TRBV5-1	TRBJ2-7	medium-sized	TRBD1	CASSGQGATYEQYF	TGCGCCAGCAGCGGCCAGGGGGCCACCTACGAGCAGTACTTC
TRBV6-1	TRBJ1-1	many	.	CASSTRRGIQTEAFF	TGTGCCAGCAGTACGAGGCGGGGGATTCAAACTGAAGCTTTCTTT
TRBV5-5	TRBJ1-1	medium-sized	TRBD1	CASSGWTGGSEAFF	TGTGCCAGCAGCGGCTGGACAGGGGGTTCTGAAGCTTTCTTT
TRBV5-1	TRBJ2-1	many	TRBD1	CASSSGQGVSYNEQFF	TGCGCCAGCAGCTCCGGACAGGGGGTCTCCTACAATGAGCAGTTCTTC
TRBV7-8	TRBJ2-3	many	TRBD1	CASSLGGQGIPDTQYF	TGTGCCAGCAGCTTAGGTGGACAGGGGATCCCAGATACGCAGTATTTT
TRBV7-2	TRBJ2-3	many	.	CASSPSGVSTDTQYF	TGTGCCAGCAGCCCGTCAGGGGTCAGCACAGATACGCAGTATTTT
TRBV5-1	TRBJ2-1	many	TRBD1	CASSSGQFSYNEQFF	TGCGCCAGCAGCTCGGGACAGTTTTCCTACAATGAGCAGTTCTTC
TRBV21-1	TRBJ2-7	many	.	CASSKRGGKSPVVHEQYF	TGTGCCAGCAGCAAAAGGGGTGGGAAAAGCCCGGTTGTTCACGAGCAGTACTTC
TRBV18	TRBJ1-5	many	.	CASSPDTNSNQPQHF	TGTGCCAGCTCACCGGACACAAATAGCAATCAGCCCCAGCATTTT
TRBV19	TRBJ2-2	many	TRBD2	CASSQGLAGRTGELFF	TGTGCCAGTAGCCAGGGACTAGCGGGGAGGACCGGGGAGCTGTTTTTT
TRBV9	TRBJ2-1	few	TRBD2	CASSVGVAGSSYNEQFF	TGTGCCAGCAGCGTAGGGGTAGCGGGTAGTTCCTACAATGAGCAGTTCTTC
TRBV7-8	TRBJ2-7	many	.	CASSLVAGAGEQYF	TGTGCCAGCAGCTTAGTGGCAGGGGCGGGTGAGCAGTACTTC
TRBV2	TRBJ2-1	medium-sized	TRBD2	CASSEVRLAVYNEQFF	TGTGCCAGCAGTGAAGTTAGACTAGCGGTGTACAATGAGCAGTTCTTC
TRBV25-1	TRBJ2-7	many	.	CASRILNEQYF	TGTGCCAGCAGGATTCTAAACGAGCAGTACTTC
TRBV2	TRBJ2-2	medium-sized	.	CASSEPASATYTGELFF	TGTGCCAGCAGTGAACCAGCTAGCGCGACGTACACCGGGGAGCTGTTTTTT
TRBV10-3	TRBJ2-1	many	TRBD2	CAISQLAGGPLGEQFF	TGTGCCATCAGCCAACTAGCGGGGGGCCCTTTAGGTGAGCAGTTCTTC
TRBV5-1	TRBJ2-2	many	TRBD1	CASSLRDRGLSGELFF	TGCGCCAGCAGCTTGCGGGACAGGGGGTTGTCCGGGGAGCTGTTTTTT
TRBV5-4	TRBJ2-5	.	TRBD2	CASSLVPAGVQETQYF	TGTGCCAGCAGCTTGGTTCCAGCGGGAGTACAAGAGACCCAGTACTTC
TRBV6-5	TRBJ1-1	medium-sized	.	CASSYALQGNTEAFF	TGTGCCAGCAGTTACGCCCTCCAGGGTAACACTGAAGCTTTCTTT
TRBV28	TRBJ2-7	many	.	CASSSIYPTSDEQYF	TGTGCCAGCAGCTCCATTTACCCGACATCGGACGAGCAGTACTTC
TRBV7-8	TRBJ2-3	many	TRBD2	CASSLVSGADTQYF	TGTGCCAGCAGCTTAGTTAGCGGGGCAGATACGCAGTATTTT
TRBV5-6	TRBJ1-5	many	.	CASSLGTPSNQPQHF	TGTGCCAGCAGCTTAGGGACACCTAGCAATCAGCCCCAGCATTTT
TRBV9	TRBJ2-7	many	.	CASNRDSYEQYF	TGTGCCAGCAACAGGGACTCCTACGAGCAGTACTTC
TRBV5-5	TRBJ2-5	many	.	CASSLFLRGYQETQYF	TGTGCCAGCAGCTTGTTTCTGCGGGGCTACCAAGAGACCCAGTACTTC
TRBV2	TRBJ2-3	many	TRBD2	CASPGTRTSGGLRDTQYF	TGTGCCAGCCCGGGGACGCGGACTAGCGGGGGGCTCCGGGATACGCAGTATTTT
TRBV10-2	TRBJ2-2	many	TRBD2	CASRPTGTSDHTGELFF	TGCGCCAGCAGACCTACCGGGACTAGCGATCACACCGGGGAGCTGTTTTTT
TRBV27	TRBJ2-1	many	TRBD2	CASSPSTTSGVYNEQFF	TGTGCCAGCAGTCCCTCTACTACTAGCGGGGTCTACAATGAGCAGTTCTTC
TRBV27	TRBJ2-4	many	.	CASSLLGEAKNIQYF	TGTGCCAGCAGTTTACTCGGGGAAGCCAAAAACATTCAGTACTTC
TRBV5-5	TRBJ1-5	medium-sized	.	CASSLVADNQPQHF	TGTGCCAGCAGCTTGGTGGCGGATAATCAGCCCCAGCATTTT
TRBV29-1	TRBJ2-3	many	TRBD2	CSAPGRYTDTQYF	TGCAGCGCTCCCGGGAGGTACACAGATACACAGTATTTT
TRBV7-8	TRBJ1-1	many	.	CASSLARFGEAFF	TGTGCCAGCAGCCTCGCCAGGTTCGGTGAAGCTTTCTTT
TRBV7-2	TRBJ1-2	many	.	CASSLSGTGIGDGYTF	TGTGCCAGCAGCTTATCCGGTACAGGGATCGGGGATGGCTACACCTTC
TRBV7-9	TRBJ2-3	many	.	CASSSLVSDTQYF	TGTGCCAGCAGCTCCTTAGTGTCAGATACGCAGTATTTT
TRBV6-1	TRBJ2-3	many	TRBD2	CATSSGGSGDTQYF	TGTGCCACGAGTAGCGGGGGGTCGGGAGATACGCAGTATTTT
TRBV20-1	TRBJ1-2	many	TRBD1	CSALRQGQRF	TGCAGTGCTCTCCGACAGGGCCAACGCTTC
TRBV5-1	TRBJ2-2	medium-sized	.	CASSHFTGWDTGELFF	TGCGCCAGCAGCCACTTTACGGGGTGGGACACCGGGGAGCTGTTTTTT
TRBV9	TRBJ1-1	many	TRBD1	CASSARWGQYTEAFF	TGTGCCAGCAGCGCCCGTTGGGGACAGTACACTGAAGCTTTCTTT
TRBV6-5	TRBJ2-7	many	TRBD2	CASSYSLAGSYEQYF	TGTGCCAGCAGTTACTCACTAGCGGGGTCCTACGAGCAGTACTTC
TRBV5-8	TRBJ1-2	many	TRBD1	CASSVQYSTGEGVYGYTF	TGTGCCAGCAGCGTGCAATATTCAACAGGGGAAGGTGTCTATGGCTACACCTTC
TRBV7-2	TRBJ2-1	many	.	CASSQPQGSYNEQFF	TGTGCCAGCAGCCAACCACAGGGTTCATACAATGAGCAGTTCTTC
TRBV2	TRBJ2-7	many	.	CASSDQYNEQYF	TGTGCCAGCAGTGACCAGTACAACGAGCAGTACTTC
TRBV18	TRBJ2-2	many	.	CASSPFERGTTGELFF	TGTGCCAGCTCACCCTTCGAGCGTGGTACAACCGGGGAGCTGTTTTTT
TRBV7-9	TRBJ1-1	many	.	CASSLAENTEAFF	TGTGCCAGCAGCTTGGCGGAGAACACTGAAGCTTTCTTT
TRBV19	TRBJ2-5	many	TRBD2	CASTNWTSGETQYF	TGTGCCAGTACCAATTGGACTAGCGGAGAGACCCAGTACTTC
TRBV9	TRBJ2-5	many	.	CASSGKPGLQETQYF	TGTGCCAGCAGCGGAAAGCCAGGGTTACAAGAGACCCAGTACTTC
TRBV15	TRBJ1-2	many	.	CATSFLSGTNYGYTF	TGTGCCACCAGCTTCCTAAGCGGTACTAACTATGGCTACACCTTC
TRBV27	TRBJ2-5	many	TRBD2	CASSSMGLAGASSWETQYF	TGTGCCAGCAGTTCAATGGGACTAGCGGGAGCATCATCGTGGGAGACCCAGTACTTC
TRBV19	TRBJ1-5	many	.	CASSIISMGGNQPQHF	TGTGCCAGTAGTATCATATCGATGGGGGGGAATCAGCCCCAGCATTTT
TRBV27	TRBJ1-2	many	TRBD1	CASSHGQAAGYTF	TGTGCCAGCAGTCACGGACAGGCCGCGGGCTACACCTTC
TRBV11-2	TRBJ2-7	many	.	CASSTGTAPGEQYF	TGTGCCAGCAGCACGGGGACTGCTCCTGGAGAGCAGTACTTC